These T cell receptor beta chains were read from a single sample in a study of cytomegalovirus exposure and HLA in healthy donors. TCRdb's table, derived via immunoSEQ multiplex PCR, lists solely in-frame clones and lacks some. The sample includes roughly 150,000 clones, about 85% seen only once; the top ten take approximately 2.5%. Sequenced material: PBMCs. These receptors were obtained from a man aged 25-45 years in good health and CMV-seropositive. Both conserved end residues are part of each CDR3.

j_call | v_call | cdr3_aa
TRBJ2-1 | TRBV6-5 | CASSRQGGPYNEQFF
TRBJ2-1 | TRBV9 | CASSVGPTGSYNEQFF
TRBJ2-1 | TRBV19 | CASSIAGGTYNEQFF
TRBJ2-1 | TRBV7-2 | CASRIGTSGNNEQFF
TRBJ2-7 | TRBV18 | CASSPTDSSYEQYF
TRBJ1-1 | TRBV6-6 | CASSYGGSTEAFF
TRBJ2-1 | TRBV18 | CASSPDSHNEQFF
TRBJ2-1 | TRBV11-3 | CASSLDLGFGAYNEQFF
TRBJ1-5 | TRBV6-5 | CASSGNRGPRQPQHF
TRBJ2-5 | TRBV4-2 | CASTPFPGPPSGEQYF
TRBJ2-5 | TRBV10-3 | CATQGAKGIETQYF
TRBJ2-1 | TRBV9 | CASSVGEVLGSYNEQFF
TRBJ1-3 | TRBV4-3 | CASSQERRGLSGNTIYF
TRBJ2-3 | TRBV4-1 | CASSHLGGMQYF
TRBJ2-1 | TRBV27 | CASIPLAGGEDNEQFF
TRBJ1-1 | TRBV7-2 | CASSLASRDTTFF
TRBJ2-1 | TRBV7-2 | CASSPLAVYNEQFF
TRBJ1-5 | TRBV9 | CASSVTGQPNQPQHF
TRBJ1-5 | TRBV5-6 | CASSPPGREDSNQPQHF
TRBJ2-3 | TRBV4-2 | CASSQSVREGTDTQYF
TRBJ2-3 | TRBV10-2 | CASQYVGLAASTDTQYF
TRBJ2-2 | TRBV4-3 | CASSQEGGSTGELFF
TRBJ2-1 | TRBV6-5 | CASSYSARVWEQFF
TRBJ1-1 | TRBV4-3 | CASSQTTGGTEAFF
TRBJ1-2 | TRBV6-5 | CASNQGTYGYTF
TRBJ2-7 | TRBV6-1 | CASSEGGRGYEQYF
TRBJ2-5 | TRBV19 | CASSTSGSLRGMETQYF
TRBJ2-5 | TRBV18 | CASSLYRGQETQYF
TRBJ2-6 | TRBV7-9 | CASSVQVSGANVLTF